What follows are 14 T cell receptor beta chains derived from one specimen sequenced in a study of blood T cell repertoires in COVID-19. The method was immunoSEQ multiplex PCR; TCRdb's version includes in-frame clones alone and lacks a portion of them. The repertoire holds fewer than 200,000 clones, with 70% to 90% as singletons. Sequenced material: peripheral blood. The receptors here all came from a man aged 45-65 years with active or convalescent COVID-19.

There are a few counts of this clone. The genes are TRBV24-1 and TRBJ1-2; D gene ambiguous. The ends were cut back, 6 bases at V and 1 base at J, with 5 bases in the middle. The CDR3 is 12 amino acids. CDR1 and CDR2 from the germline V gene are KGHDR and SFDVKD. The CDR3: CATSPDNYGYTF. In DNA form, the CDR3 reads TGTGCCACCAGTCCAGATAACTATGGCTACACCTTC.

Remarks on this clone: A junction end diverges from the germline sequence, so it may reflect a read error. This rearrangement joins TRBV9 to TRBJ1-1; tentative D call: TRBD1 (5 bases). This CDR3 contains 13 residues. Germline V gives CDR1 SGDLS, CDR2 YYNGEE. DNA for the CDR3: TGTGCCAGCAGCGTAGGACCGGGGGACGGGGTGGTCTTT. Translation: CASSVGPGDGVVF.

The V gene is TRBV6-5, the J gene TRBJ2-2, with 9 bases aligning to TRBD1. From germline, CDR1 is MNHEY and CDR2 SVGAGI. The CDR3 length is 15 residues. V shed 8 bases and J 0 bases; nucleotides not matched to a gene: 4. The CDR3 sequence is CASERTGANTGELFF. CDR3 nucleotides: TGTGCCAGCGAGAGGACAGGGGCGAACACCGGGGAGCTGTTTTTT.

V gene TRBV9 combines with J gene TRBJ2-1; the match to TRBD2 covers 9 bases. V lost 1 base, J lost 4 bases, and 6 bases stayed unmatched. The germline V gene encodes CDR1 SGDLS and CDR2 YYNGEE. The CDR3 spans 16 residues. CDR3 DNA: TGTGCCAGCAGCGTATCCCCTAGCGGGATTTACAATGAGCAGTTCTTC. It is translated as CASSVSPSGIYNEQFF.

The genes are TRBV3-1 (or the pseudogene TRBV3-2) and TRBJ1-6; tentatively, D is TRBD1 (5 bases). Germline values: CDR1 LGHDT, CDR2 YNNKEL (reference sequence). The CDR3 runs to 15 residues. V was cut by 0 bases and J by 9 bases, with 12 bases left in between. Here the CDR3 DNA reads TGTGCCAGCAGCCAAGAACCGGGGGTCGGTTCACCCCTCCACTTT. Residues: CASSQEPGVGSPLHF.

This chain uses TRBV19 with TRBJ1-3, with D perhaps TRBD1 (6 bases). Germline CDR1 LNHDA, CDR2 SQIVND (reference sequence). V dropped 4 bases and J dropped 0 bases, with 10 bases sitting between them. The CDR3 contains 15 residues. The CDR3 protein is CASSTQGFSGNTIYF. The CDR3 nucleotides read TGTGCCAGTAGTACACAGGGCTTCTCTGGAAACACCATATATTTT.

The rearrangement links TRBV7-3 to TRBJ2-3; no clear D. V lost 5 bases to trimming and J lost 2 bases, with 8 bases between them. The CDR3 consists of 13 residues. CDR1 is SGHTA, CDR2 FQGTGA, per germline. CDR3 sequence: CASSPLNTDTQYF. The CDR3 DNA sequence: TGTGCCAGCAGCCCACTAAACACAGATACGCAGTATTTT.

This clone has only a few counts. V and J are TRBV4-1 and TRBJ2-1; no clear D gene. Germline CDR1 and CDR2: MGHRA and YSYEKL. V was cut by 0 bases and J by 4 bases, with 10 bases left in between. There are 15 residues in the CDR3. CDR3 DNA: TGCGCCAGCAGCCAAGAACGAGTTACTTACAATGAGCAGTTCTTC. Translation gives CASSQERVTYNEQFF.

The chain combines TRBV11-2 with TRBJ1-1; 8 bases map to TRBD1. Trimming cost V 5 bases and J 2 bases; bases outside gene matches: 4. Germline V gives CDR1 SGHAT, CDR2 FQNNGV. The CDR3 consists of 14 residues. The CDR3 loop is CASSHGQGNTEAFF. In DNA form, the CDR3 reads TGTGCCAGCAGCCACGGACAGGGAAACACTGAAGCTTTCTTT.

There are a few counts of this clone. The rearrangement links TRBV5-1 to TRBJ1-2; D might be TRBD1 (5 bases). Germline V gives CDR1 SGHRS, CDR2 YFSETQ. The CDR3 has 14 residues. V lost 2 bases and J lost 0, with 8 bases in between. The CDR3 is CASSLVTANYGYTF. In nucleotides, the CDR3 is TGCGCCAGCAGCTTAGTGACAGCTAACTATGGCTACACCTTC.

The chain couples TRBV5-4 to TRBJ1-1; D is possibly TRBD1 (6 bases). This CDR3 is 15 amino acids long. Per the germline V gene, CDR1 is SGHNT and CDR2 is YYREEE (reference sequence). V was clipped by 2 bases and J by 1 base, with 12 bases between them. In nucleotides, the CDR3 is TGTGCCAGCAGCTTACAGGGCCCCAGGAACACTGAAGCTTTCTTT. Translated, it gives CASSLQGPRNTEAFF.

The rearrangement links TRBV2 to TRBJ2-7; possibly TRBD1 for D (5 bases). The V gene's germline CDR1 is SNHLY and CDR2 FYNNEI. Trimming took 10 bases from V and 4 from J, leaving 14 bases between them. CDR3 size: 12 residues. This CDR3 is CATTLRGYEQYF. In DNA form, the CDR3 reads TGTGCCACCACCTTAAGGGGTTACGAGCAGTACTTC.

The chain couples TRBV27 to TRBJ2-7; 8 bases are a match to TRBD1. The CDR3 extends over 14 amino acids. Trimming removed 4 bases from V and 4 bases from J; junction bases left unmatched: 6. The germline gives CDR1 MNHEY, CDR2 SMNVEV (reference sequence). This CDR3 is CASSYGQGSYEQYF. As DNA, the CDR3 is TGTGCCAGCAGTTACGGACAGGGTTCTTACGAGCAGTACTTC.

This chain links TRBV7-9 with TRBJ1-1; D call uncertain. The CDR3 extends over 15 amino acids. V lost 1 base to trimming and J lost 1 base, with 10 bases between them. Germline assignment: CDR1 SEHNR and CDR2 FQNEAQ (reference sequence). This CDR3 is CASSLVITGNTEAFF. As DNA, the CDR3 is TGTGCCAGCAGCTTAGTGATTACGGGGAACACTGAAGCTTTCTTT.